This entry lists 4 T cell receptor beta chains sequenced from one sample in a study of blood T cell repertoires in COVID-19. Sequenced by immunoSEQ multiplex PCR; TCRdb stores in-frame clones only, minus some. This sample has around 180,000 clones, with more than 75% found just once. Source material: peripheral blood. The receptors derive from a person aged 70 to 85 with COVID-19, enrolled during active disease.

V and J are TRBV3-1 (or the pseudogene TRBV3-2) and TRBJ2-7, with D perhaps TRBD2 (6 bases). Trimming removed 5 bases at V and 2 bases at J, with 7 bases between. Germline assignment: CDR1 LGHDT and CDR2 YNNKEL (reference sequence). This CDR3 contains 12 residues. In nucleotides, the CDR3 is TGTGCCAGCAGCTGGGGGGCCTACGAGCAGTACTTC. It specifies CASSWGAYEQYF.

The chain links TRBV19 to TRBJ1-2, with D hard to call. CDR3 length equals 13 residues. V was clipped by 0 bases and J by 7 bases, with 9 bases between them. The germline V gene encodes CDR1 LNHDA and CDR2 SQIVND (reference sequence). CDR3 bases: TGTGCCAGTAGTATAGATTTTGGCGGTGGCTACACCTTC. This encodes CASSIDFGGGYTF.

The chain joins TRBV28 to TRBJ2-1; tentatively, D is TRBD2 (6 bases). This CDR3 has 13 residues. Germline V CDR1 and CDR2: MDHEN, SYDVKM. The V and J ends lost 3 bases and 7 bases respectively, with 10 bases between them. For the CDR3, the DNA is TGTGCCAGCAGTTTGGGGGGACCTAATGAGCAGTTCTTC. This sequence encodes CASSLGGPNEQFF.

The chain joins TRBV14 to TRBJ2-7, with D perhaps TRBD2 (5 bases). Trimming took off 1 base at V and 4 bases at J, with 26 bases between the two ends. This CDR3 comprises 19 residues. CDR1 SGHDN and CDR2 FVKESK come from the germline V gene. DNA for the CDR3: TGTGCCAGCAGCCAAGTACGGGGTCTCAGTCTCGTCGATGAATACGAGCAGTACTTC. This translates into CASSQVRGLSLVDEYEQYF.